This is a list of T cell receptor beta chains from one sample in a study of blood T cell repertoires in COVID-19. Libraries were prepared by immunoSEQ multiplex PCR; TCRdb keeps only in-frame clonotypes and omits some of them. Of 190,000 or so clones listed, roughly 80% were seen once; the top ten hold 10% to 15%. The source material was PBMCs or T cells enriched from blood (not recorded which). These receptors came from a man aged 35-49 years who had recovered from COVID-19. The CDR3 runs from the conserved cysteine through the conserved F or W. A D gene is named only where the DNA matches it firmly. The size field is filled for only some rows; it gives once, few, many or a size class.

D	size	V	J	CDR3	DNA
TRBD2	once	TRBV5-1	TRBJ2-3	CASSPVLAGEADTQYF	TGCGCCAGCAGCCCGGTACTAGCGGGAGAGGCAGATACGCAGTATTTT
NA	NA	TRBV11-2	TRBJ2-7	CASSLEPFSSYEQYF	TGTGCCAGCAGCTTAGAACCTTTTAGCTCCTACGAGCAGTACTTC
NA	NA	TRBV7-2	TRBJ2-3	CASSLALQTDTQYF	TGTGCCAGCAGCTTAGCGCTTCAGACAGATACGCAGTATTTT
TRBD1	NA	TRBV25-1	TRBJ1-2	CASSEGTGGRGYTF	TGTGCCAGCAGTGAAGGGACAGGGGGCCGTGGCTACACCTTC
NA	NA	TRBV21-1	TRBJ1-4	CASTSGVAGGLVCEKLFF	TGTGCCAGCACCTCCGGGGTGGCAGGGGGCCTCGTTTGTGAAAAACTGTTTTTT
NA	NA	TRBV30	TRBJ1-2	CAWSVSGAYGYTF	TGTGCCTGGAGTGTATCAGGGGCGTATGGCTACACCTTC
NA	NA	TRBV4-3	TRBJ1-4	CASSQGEGEKLFF	TGCGCCAGCAGCCAGGGGGAGGGGGAAAAACTGTTTTTT
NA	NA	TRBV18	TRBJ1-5	CASSPQARDNQPQHF	TGTGCCAGCTCACCCCAGGCCAGAGACAATCAGCCCCAGCATTTT
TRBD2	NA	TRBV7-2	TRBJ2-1	CASSMGGIRYNEQFF	TGTGCCAGCAGCATGGGAGGGATAAGGTACAATGAGCAGTTCTTC
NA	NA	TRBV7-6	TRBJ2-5	CASSLGNRAQETQYF	TGTGCCAGCAGCTTAGGAAACAGGGCTCAAGAGACCCAGTACTTC
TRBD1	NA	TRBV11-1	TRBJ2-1	CASSLRQGSYNEQFF	TGTGCCAGCAGCCTACGACAGGGTTCCTACAATGAGCAGTTCTTC
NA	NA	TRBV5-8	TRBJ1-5	CASSLDRGQPQHF	TGTGCCAGCAGCTTGGATCGGGGTCAGCCCCAGCATTTT
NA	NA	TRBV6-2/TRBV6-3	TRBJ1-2	CASSFNYEAYGYTF	TGTGCCAGCAGTTTCAACTACGAAGCTTATGGCTACACCTTC
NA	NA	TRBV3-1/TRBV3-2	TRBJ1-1	CASRYRGSTEAFF	TGTGCCAGCAGATACCGGGGGAGCACTGAAGCTTTCTTT
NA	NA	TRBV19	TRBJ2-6	CASSPNPSAASGANVLTF	TGTGCCAGTAGCCCGAACCCCTCAGCGGCGTCTGGGGCCAACGTCCTGACTTTC
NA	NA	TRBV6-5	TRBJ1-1	CASRRGAAGTEAFF	TGTGCCAGCAGGCGGGGGGCTGCGGGGACTGAAGCTTTCTTT
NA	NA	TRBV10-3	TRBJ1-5	CAISELGAGNQPQHF	TGTGCCATCAGTGAGTTGGGGGCTGGGAATCAGCCCCAGCATTTT
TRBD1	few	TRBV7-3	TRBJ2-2	CASSSQGGQGNTGELFF	TGTGCCAGCAGCTCACAAGGGGGACAGGGTAACACCGGGGAGCTGTTTTTT
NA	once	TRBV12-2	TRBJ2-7	CATRTSDSYEQYF	TGTGCAACTAGGACTAGCGACTCCTACGAGCAGTACTTC
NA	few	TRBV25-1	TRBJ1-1	CASDTGNTEAFF	TGTGCCAGCGATACAGGGAACACTGAAGCTTTCTTT
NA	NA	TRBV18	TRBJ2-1	CASSPAMEARPNNEQFF	TGTGCCAGCTCACCAGCGATGGAAGCGCGACCTAACAATGAGCAGTTCTTC
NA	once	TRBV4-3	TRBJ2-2	CASSQGVTGGTGELFF	TGCGCCAGCAGCCAAGGGGTTACCGGCGGCACCGGGGAGCTGTTTTTT
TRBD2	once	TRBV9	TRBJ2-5	CASSVSAGGGETQYF	TGTGCCAGCAGCGTATCGGCGGGAGGTGGTGAGACCCAGTACTTC
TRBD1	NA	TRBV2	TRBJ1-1	CASSGSGTGGFEAFF	TGTGCCAGCAGCGGTTCCGGGACAGGGGGTTTTGAAGCTTTCTTT
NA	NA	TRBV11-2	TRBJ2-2	CASSQNLDRRAGELFF	TGTGCCAGCAGCCAGAACCTGGACCGCAGGGCCGGGGAGCTGTTTTTT
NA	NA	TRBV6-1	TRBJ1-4	CASSESIPGSATNEKLFF	TGTGCCAGCAGTGAATCAATCCCAGGGTCTGCAACTAATGAAAAACTGTTTTTT
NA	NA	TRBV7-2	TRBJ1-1	CASSNRDTARAFF	TGTGCCAGCAGCAACCGGGACACCGCTCGAGCTTTCTTT
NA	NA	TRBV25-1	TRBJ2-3	CASVEGRSTDTQYF	TGTGCCAGCGTTGAGGGCAGGAGCACAGATACGCAGTATTTT
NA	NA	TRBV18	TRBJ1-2	CASSPVQGDGYTF	TGTGCCAGCTCACCAGTCCAGGGCGATGGCTACACCTTC
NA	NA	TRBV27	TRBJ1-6	CASRAAQIHRVNNSPLHF	TGTGCCAGCAGAGCCGCTCAAATACACAGGGTCAATAATTCACCCCTCCACTTT
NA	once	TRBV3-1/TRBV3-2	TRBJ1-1	CASSHGLTEAFF	TGTGCCAGCAGCCACGGGTTGACTGAAGCTTTCTTT
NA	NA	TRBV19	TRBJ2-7	CASSMGTLQYF	TGTGCCAGTAGTATGGGGACACTGCAGTACTTC
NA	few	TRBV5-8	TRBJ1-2	CASSLGYRVQYGYTF	TGTGCCAGCAGCTTGGGCTACAGGGTACAATATGGCTACACCTTC
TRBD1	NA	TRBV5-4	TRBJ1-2	CASSPGQGPGSNYGYTF	TGTGCCAGCAGCCCCGGACAGGGGCCCGGGTCTAACTATGGCTACACCTTC
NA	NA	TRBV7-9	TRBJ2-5	CASSLMERIQETQYF	TGTGCCAGCAGCTTAATGGAGCGTATCCAGGAGACCCAGTACTTC
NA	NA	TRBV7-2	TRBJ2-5	CASSLDRSQETQYF	TGTGCCAGCAGCCTGGACAGATCCCAAGAGACCCAGTACTTC
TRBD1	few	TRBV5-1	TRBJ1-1	CASGTGGAGTEAFF	TGCGCCAGCGGGACAGGGGGCGCGGGGACTGAAGCTTTCTTT
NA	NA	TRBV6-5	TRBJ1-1	CASRETENTEAFF	TGTGCCAGCAGAGAGACAGAGAACACTGAAGCTTTCTTT
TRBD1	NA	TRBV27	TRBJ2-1	CASSLDRVVSFF	TGTGCCAGCAGTTTAGACAGGGTGGTGTCGTTCTTC
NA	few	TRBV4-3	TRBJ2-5	CASSQQAVARETQYF	TGCGCCAGCAGCCAACAAGCGGTAGCGCGGGAGACCCAGTACTTC
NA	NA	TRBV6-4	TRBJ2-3	CASRPTGTTDTQYF	TGTGCCAGCAGGCCTACAGGGACCACAGATACGCAGTATTTT
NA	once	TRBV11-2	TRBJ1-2	CASSPGGSYGYTF	TGTGCCAGCAGCCCGGGCGGGAGCTATGGCTACACCTTC
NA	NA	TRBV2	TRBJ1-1	CASSEIDSTEAFF	TGTGCCAGCAGTGAAATCGACAGCACTGAAGCTTTCTTT
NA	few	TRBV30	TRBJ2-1	CAWSVRQNNEQFF	TGTGCCTGGAGTGTACGTCAGAACAATGAGCAGTTCTTC
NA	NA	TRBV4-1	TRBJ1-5	CASSQQGLSNQPQHF	TGCGCCAGCAGCCAACAGGGTCTAAGCAATCAGCCCCAGCATTTT
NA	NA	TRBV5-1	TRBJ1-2	CASSLDRADYGYTF	TGCGCCAGCAGCTTGGACAGGGCAGACTATGGCTACACCTTC
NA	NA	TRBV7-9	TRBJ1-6	CASSLEGRGSPLHF	TGTGCCAGCAGCTTAGAGGGTCGGGGTTCACCCCTCCACTTT
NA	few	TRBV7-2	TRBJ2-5	CASSLGGGQETQYF	TGTGCCAGCAGCTTAGGGGGCGGCCAAGAGACCCAGTACTTC
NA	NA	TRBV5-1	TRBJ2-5	CASSLIRDTRTQYF	TGCGCCAGCAGCTTGATCCGGGACACACGGACCCAGTACTTC
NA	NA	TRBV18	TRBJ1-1	CASSPSYFPDRLNTEAFF	TGTGCCAGCTCACCATCCTACTTCCCTGACAGATTGAACACTGAAGCTTTCTTT
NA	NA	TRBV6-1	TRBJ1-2	CASSSGQFGYTF	TGTGCCAGCAGTTCAGGGCAGTTTGGCTACACCTTC
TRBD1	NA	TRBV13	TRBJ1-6	CASSLRQGSNSPLHF	TGTGCCAGCAGCTTAAGACAGGGCTCTAATTCACCCCTCCACTTT
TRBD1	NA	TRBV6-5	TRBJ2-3	CASSYLGQGADTQYF	TGTGCCAGCAGTTACCTTGGGCAGGGGGCAGATACGCAGTATTTT
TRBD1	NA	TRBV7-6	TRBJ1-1	CASSFTGENTEAFF	TGTGCCAGCAGCTTTACAGGGGAGAACACTGAAGCTTTCTTT
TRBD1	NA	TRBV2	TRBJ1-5	CASTGTGGLSNQPQHF	TGTGCCAGCACAGGGACAGGGGGCTTGAGCAATCAGCCCCAGCATTTT
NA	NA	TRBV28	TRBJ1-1	CASTSERKAFF	TGTGCCAGCACCTCTGAGAGAAAAGCTTTCTTT
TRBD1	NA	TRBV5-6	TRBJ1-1	CASSPRTGGQWDTEAFF	TGTGCCAGCAGCCCAAGGACAGGGGGCCAGTGGGACACTGAAGCTTTCTTT
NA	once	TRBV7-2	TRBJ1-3	CASGQYGNTIYF	TGTGCCAGCGGACAGTATGGAAACACCATATATTTT